The clone carrying this T cell receptor beta chain was detected only a few times. Its antigen remains unknown. CDR3 length: 14 residues. Trimming pared 6 bases from V and 2 bases from J, leaving 13 bases between. Germline lookup yields CDR1 MNHEY and CDR2 SVGAGI. This record comes from a study of CD4 T cells in relation to SARS-CoV-2 and coronaviruses. Broader study findings: About 65% of donors had memory CD4+ clonotypes crossrecognizing SARS-CoV-2 and common cold coronavirus spike.

Assay: immunoSEQ multiplex PCR; the TCRdb copy retains only in-frame clones and omits some. Of under 50,000 clones listed, around 89% are singletons. V usage is TRBV6-5 and J usage is TRBJ1-1; no definite D call. This sequence originates from an adult with COVID-19. The sample taken for sequencing was memory CD4+ T cells from PBMCs. In DNA, the CDR3 is TGTGCCAGCAGAAACTGGCGAGTCAACACTGAAGCTTTCTTT. Its protein product is CASRNWRVNTEAFF.